One TCR beta chain is described in this entry. Its antigen is not identified. The sample comes from a study of cytotoxic CD8 clonotypes in ibrutinib-treated CLL. The CDR3 sequence is 14 residues long. V was clipped by 5 bases and J by 4 bases, with 15 bases between them. Germline assignment: CDR1 SGHTS and CDR2 YDEGEE. Using immunoSEQ multiplex PCR, the repertoire was profiled, and TCRdb retains in-frame clones only, with some absent. The table lists some 290,000 clones, around four fifths of them singletons. Study conclusions and caveats: Sampling times, which were not matched between the groups, differed between sustained-remission patients and progressing patients. Public clonotypes were seen rarely and were contracted or stable on treatment. Clonality at baseline surpassed age-matched healthy donors and tracked circulating CD8+ T-cell counts.

Sequenced here: PBMCs, sampled before ibrutinib treatment. V usage is TRBV5-8 and J usage is TRBJ1-2; D might be TRBD1 (6 bases). This TCR came from a human donor with chronic lymphocytic leukemia. In DNA, the CDR3 is TGTGCCAGCAGTGCCGGGACATTCGGCTATGGCTACACCTTC. Translating gives CASSAGTFGYGYTF.